This T cell receptor beta chain was retrieved from a study of T cell responses to AZD1222 COVID-19 vaccine. Notes on the study in general: In a largely white British group with more females than males, clonal diversity was possibly underestimated. CD4 TCRs covered the whole spike, strongest at regions 160-218 and 743-854. Recipients of AZD1222 seropositive at baseline numbered only 5 to 7.

The repertoire was sequenced with immunoSEQ multiplex PCR; TCRdb's copy has only in-frame clones and lacks some. This table has about 120,000 clones, 87% appearing once. Comment on this clone: Its antigen is not known.

The germline CDR1 and CDR2 sequences are MNHEY and SMNVEV (reference sequence). The V end was cut by 5 bases, the J end by 1 base, with 17 bases between. The CDR3 is 16 residues long. This sequence was found in an adult in good health. Here the sequenced sample was peripheral blood, taken on day 0 of AZD1222 vaccination. This chain joins TRBV27 and TRBJ1-2, with D perhaps TRBD1 (5 bases). The CDR3 spells CASSTSTGDLNYGYTF. In DNA form, the CDR3 reads TGTGCCAGCAGTACATCCACAGGAGACCTTAACTATGGCTACACCTTC.